Presented here are 22 T cell receptor beta chains from one specimen sequenced in a study of blood T cell repertoires in COVID-19 (dated by TCRdb to the early 2020s). The library relied on the immunoSEQ multiplex PCR assay. TCRdb's version of the immuneACCESS table is confined to in-frame rearrangements and falls short of the full clone set. An unresolved V gene accounts for under half of the shortfall where checked; the remainder is of unknown origin. Present in this sample are fewer than 200,000 clones, about 85% of which were seen just once. Together, the top ten hold roughly 1.1% of the sample. Sequenced input: peripheral blood. All receptors derive from a man in his fifties or sixties who had recovered from COVID-19.

The rearrangement joins TRBV19 to TRBJ1-4; maybe TRBD1 (5 bases). The V and J ends lost 5 bases and 5 bases respectively, with 15 bases between them. The CDR3 spans 15 residues. The germline V gene has CDR1 LNHDA and CDR2 SQIVND (reference sequence). The CDR3 sequence: CASSPWRGRNEKLFF. The CDR3 coding sequence is TGTGCCAGTAGTCCTTGGAGGGGCCGGAATGAAAAACTGTTTTTT. Full variable domain (remainder filled in from reference TRBV19 and TRBJ1-4): DGGITQSPKYLFRKEGQNVTLSCEQNLNHDAMYWYRQDPGQGLRLIYYSQIVNDFQKGDIAEGYSVSREKKESFPLTVTSAQKNPTAFYLCASSPWRGRNEKLFFGSGTQLSVL.

V usage is TRBV15 and J usage is TRBJ1-1, with a possible D match to TRBD1 (5 bases). The CDR3 is 16 amino acids. CDR1 and CDR2 from the germline V gene are LNHNV and YYDKDF (reference sequence). Trimming left V 1 base short and J 3 bases short, with 15 bases between. Here the CDR3 reads CATSRVRILRDTEAFF. The CDR3 nucleotides read TGTGCCACCAGCAGAGTACGAATCCTCAGGGACACTGAAGCTTTCTTT.

This clone was seen a single time. The V and J genes are TRBV10-3 and TRBJ1-5; D may be TRBD1 (6 bases). V was trimmed by 6 bases and J by 4 bases, leaving 13 bases between them. Germline CDR1 reads ENHRY; CDR2 reads SYGVKD. CDR3 length: 14 residues. The CDR3 coding sequence is TGTGCCATCAGAGGGGACACTGCTAATCAGCCCCAGCATTTT. Its translation is CAIRGDTANQPQHF.

The chain recombines TRBV27 with TRBJ2-7; TRBD1 aligns across 8 bases. In germline, CDR1 is MNHEY, CDR2 SMNVEV (reference sequence). The CDR3 is made up of 15 amino acids. The trim removed 4 bases at V and 4 bases at J, leaving 9 bases unmatched. CDR3 protein: CASSYGAGGMYEQYF. For the CDR3, the DNA is TGTGCCAGCAGTTATGGTGCAGGGGGCATGTACGAGCAGTACTTC.

The J gene is TRBJ2-1, the V gene TRBV7-9; the D is unclear. Trimming removed 2 bases at V and 6 bases at J, with 5 bases between. The CDR3 is 12 residues long. Germline-derived CDR1 and CDR2 are SEHNR and FQNEAQ (reference sequence). This chain's CDR3 is CASSLPGNEQFF. The CDR3 nucleotides are TGTGCCAGCAGCTTACCAGGCAATGAGCAGTTCTTC.

This clone was detected once. V and J are TRBV3-1 (or the pseudogene TRBV3-2) and TRBJ1-2; D uncertain. Trimming took 0 bases from V and 3 from J, leaving 8 bases between them. The CDR3 has 14 amino acids. Looked up from germline, CDR1 is LGHDT and CDR2 is YNNKEL (reference sequence). CDR3 in amino acids: CASSQDRFYYGYTF. CDR3 DNA: TGTGCCAGCAGCCAAGATCGTTTTTACTATGGCTACACCTTC.

This clone was detected only once. The rearrangement joins TRBV3-1 (or the pseudogene TRBV3-2) to TRBJ2-5; TRBD1 might be the D (5 bases). The V end was cut by 0 bases, the J end by 7 bases, with 12 bases between. The CDR3 length is 14 residues. In germline, CDR1 is LGHDT, CDR2 YNNKEL (reference sequence). The CDR3 region is CASSQEGVSRTQYF. In nucleotides, the CDR3 is TGTGCCAGCAGCCAAGAAGGGGTCAGCCGGACCCAGTACTTC.

The rearrangement links TRBV30 to TRBJ2-5, with D hard to call. This CDR3 region has 14 residues. The germline V gene encodes CDR1 GTSNPN and CDR2 SVGIG (reference sequence). V gave up 2 bases and J gave up 2 bases, with 12 bases separating them. CDR3 amino acids: CAWSRWQTQETQYF. CDR3 nucleotide sequence: TGTGCCTGGAGTAGGTGGCAGACTCAAGAGACCCAGTACTTC.

The chain combines TRBV2 with TRBJ2-3; unclear D gene. CDR1 is SNHLY, CDR2 FYNNEI, per germline. The CDR3 contains 14 residues. The V and J ends lost 6 bases and 0 bases respectively, with 10 bases between them. CDR3 DNA: TGTGCCAGCAGAGACTCACAAAGCACAGATACGCAGTATTTT. This gives the protein CASRDSQSTDTQYF.

This clone was observed a handful of times. The J gene is TRBJ1-6, the V gene TRBV9, with a weak D call TRBD1 (5 bases). The CDR3 is 15 residues long. Trimming pared 3 bases from V and 7 bases from J, leaving 14 bases between. The germline gives CDR1 SGDLS, CDR2 YYNGEE. CDR3 protein: CASSAGWGGNSPLHF. DNA of the CDR3: TGTGCCAGCAGCGCCGGGTGGGGGGGAAATTCACCCCTCCACTTT.

The chain has TRBV30 and TRBJ1-1; no clear D gene. The CDR3 is 13 residues long. Germline CDR1 is GTSNPN and CDR2 is SVGIG (reference sequence). V dropped 2 bases and J dropped 5 bases, with 12 bases sitting between them. Here the CDR3 reads CAWSSGEKTEAFF. Written as DNA, the CDR3 is TGTGCCTGGAGTTCCGGGGAGAAAACTGAAGCTTTCTTT.

The chain recombines TRBV18 with TRBJ2-3; TRBD1 might be the D (6 bases). CDR1 is KGHSH, CDR2 LQKENI, per germline. V lost 1 base to trimming and J lost 6 bases, with 14 bases between them. The CDR3 contains 15 residues. This chain's CDR3 is CASSPRGQGLDTQYF. The DNA for the CDR3 is TGTGCCAGCTCACCACGAGGCCAGGGGTTGGATACGCAGTATTTT.

This clone was seen once. V and J are TRBV6-5 and TRBJ1-1; TRBD1 matches 8 bases. Trimming took 6 bases from V and 3 from J; bases not matched to a gene: 6. The CDR3 has 14 amino acids. The germline CDR1 and CDR2 sequences are MNHEY and SVGAGI. The CDR3 is CASSLVTGDTEAFF. The CDR3 nucleotides read TGTGCCAGCAGCCTTGTGACAGGGGACACTGAAGCTTTCTTT.

V is TRBV11-2 and J is TRBJ2-2, with a possible D match to TRBD2 (6 bases). CDR1 is SGHAT and CDR2 is FQNNGV in the germline V gene. Trimming removed 5 bases at V and 7 bases at J, with 11 bases between. The CDR3 is 13 amino acids. The CDR3 sequence: CASSLDGGGELFF. The CDR3 coding sequence is TGTGCCAGCAGCCTGGACGGGGGCGGGGAGCTGTTTTTT.

V and J are TRBV4-1 and TRBJ1-5; TRBD1 agrees at 9 bases. Germline V gene lookup returns CDR1 MGHRA and CDR2 YSYEKL. V shed 2 bases, J shed 4 bases, and the junction held 6 bases outside the gene matches. There are 16 residues in the CDR3. The CDR3 loop is CASSQSRQGGNQPQHF. CDR3 DNA sequence: TGCGCCAGCAGCCAATCCCGACAGGGGGGTAATCAGCCCCAGCATTTT.

This sequence joins TRBV11-1 and TRBJ2-7; tentative D call: TRBD2 (5 bases). The CDR3 runs to 15 residues. Germline CDR1 is SGHAT and CDR2 is FQDESV (reference sequence). V was cut by 4 bases and J by 2 bases, with 15 bases left in between. The CDR3 protein is CASSWAQDGTYEQYF. CDR3 in DNA: TGTGCCAGCAGCTGGGCGCAGGACGGGACCTACGAGCAGTACTTC. The entire variable domain, with the rest obtained from reference TRBV11-1 and TRBJ2-7, is as follows: EAEVAQSPRYKITEKSQAVAFWCDPISGHATLYWYRQILGQGPELLVQFQDESVVDDSQLPKDRFSAERLKGVDSTLKIQPAELGDSAMYLCASSWAQDGTYEQYFGPGTRLTVT.

The CDR3 nucleotides read TGTGCCAGCTCACCGGGGGGGAATCAGCCCCAGCATTTT. Amino acid sequence: CASSPGGNQPQHF. The V gene is TRBV18, the J gene TRBJ1-5, with D perhaps matching TRBD1 (5 bases). Germline values: CDR1 KGHSH, CDR2 LQKENI. This CDR3 is 13 amino acids long. Trimming took 3 bases from V and 4 from J, leaving 7 bases between them.

The chain employs TRBV11-2 and TRBJ2-7; weak D call: TRBD1 (6 bases). V shed 5 bases and J shed 0 bases, with 11 bases lying between them. The CDR3 extends over 14 amino acids. CDR1 is SGHAT, CDR2 FQNNGV, per germline. The CDR3 loop reads CASSTRQASYEQYF. The CDR3 coding sequence is TGTGCCAGCAGCACCCGACAGGCCTCCTACGAGCAGTACTTC.

The chain joins TRBV2 to TRBJ2-5, with a weak D call TRBD1 (6 bases). The CDR3 extends over 12 amino acids. V dropped 6 bases and J dropped 6 bases, with 11 bases sitting between them. Germline V gives CDR1 SNHLY, CDR2 FYNNEI. The CDR3 DNA reads TGTGCCAGCAGGACGAGGGGGAAGACCCAGTACTTC. This codes for CASRTRGKTQYF.

The chain is built from TRBV11-2 and TRBJ2-2, with TRBD2 matching over 9 bases. The CDR3 has 15 amino acids. V lost 3 bases and J lost 7; bases outside the gene matches: 6. In germline, CDR1 is SGHAT, CDR2 FQNNGV. The CDR3 loop reads CASSFRAGGGGELFF. In DNA, the CDR3 is TGTGCCAGCAGCTTCAGAGCGGGGGGTGGCGGGGAGCTGTTTTTT. The full variable domain, rest sourced from reference TRBV11-2 and TRBJ2-2, is EAGVAQSPRYKIIEKRQSVAFWCNPISGHATLYWYQQILGQGPKLLIQFQNNGVVDDSQLPKDRFSAERLKGVDSTLKIQPAKLEDSAVYLCASSFRAGGGGELFFGEGSRLTVL.

The chain recombines TRBV7-3 with TRBJ2-5, with 7 nucleotides matching TRBD1. The CDR3 sequence is 12 residues long. CDR1 and CDR2 from the germline V gene are SGHTA and FQGTGA. With 6 bases clipped from V and 9 bases from J, the junction kept 7 bases outside the gene matches. The CDR3 protein is CASSLGGPPQYF. The CDR3 DNA follows: TGTGCCAGCAGTCTAGGGGGCCCCCCCCAGTACTTC.

The V gene is TRBV5-8, the J gene TRBJ1-1, with TRBD1 matching 9 bases. CDR1 is SGHTS and CDR2 is YDEGEE in the germline V gene. CDR3 length: 13 amino acids. Trimming removed 7 bases from V and 8 bases from J; junction bases left unmatched: 9. The DNA of the CDR3 is TGTGCCAGCCGTCGTACGGGGACAGGGGAAGCTTTCTTT. Encoded protein: CASRRTGTGEAFF.